Detailed here is one TCR beta chain. This sample was taken from a study of blood T cell repertoires in COVID-19. For the study at large: Donors in the United States, Italy and Spain gave samples during acute or convalescent COVID-19. PBMCs, B-cell-depleted T cells, or T cells were the source of the cDNA or gDNA that made up the material.

Under the authors' procedure: Quantification of nucleated cells was approximated via reference gene primer amplification. Assay used: immunoSEQ multiplex PCR; TCRdb lists only in-frame clones, some missing. That table furnishes V, J and clone size, whereas the DNA furnished D and trimming. The sample records 250,000 or so clones, 65% to 90% being singletons. This CDR3 region has 13 residues. V lost 2 bases and J lost 4, with 9 bases in between. Looked up from germline, CDR1 is SQVTM and CDR2 is ANQGSEA. The TCR was taken from a young man with active or convalescent COVID-19. The specimen sequenced was peripheral blood. The chain recombines TRBV29-1 with TRBJ2-1; D possibly corresponds to TRBD2 (6 bases). In DNA form, the CDR3 reads TGCAGCGTTGAACGACTAGATTACAATGAGCAGTTCTTC. This translates into CSVERLDYNEQFF.